Below, 5 T cell receptor beta chains from the same sample are listed, as sequenced in a study of shared clonotypes between healthy human individuals (dated by TCRdb to 2020 to 2022). The library was obtained by the immunoSEQ multiplex PCR assay. Drawn from immuneACCESS, this table holds only the in-frame rearrangements with V and J called that TCRdb kept. Clones are partly lost; checked studies trace under half to an unresolved V gene and leave the rest unexplained. For this sample the table gives some 2,000,000 clones, of which approximately 96% were detected only once. The ten largest clones take up 0.1% to 0.15% of the sample. What was sequenced was naive CD4+ T cells sorted from blood. Per the publication, the cell subset or site label means: CD45RA+ positively selected. Receptors were obtained from a man aged 18 to 30 in good health.

About this clone: The identical CDR3 is also encoded by other nucleotide sequences in the sample. The chain has TRBV5-1 and TRBJ2-3; 7 nucleotides agree with TRBD2. V lost 3 bases, J lost 0 bases, and 4 bases stayed unmatched. The germline gives CDR1 SGHRS, CDR2 YFSETQ. The CDR3 runs to 15 residues. CDR3: CASSSSGVSTDTQYF. CDR3 nucleotides: TGCGCCAGCAGCTCCAGCGGGGTGAGCACAGATACGCAGTATTTT.

The rearrangement joins TRBV28 to TRBJ1-5, with D possibly TRBD1 on 5 matching bases. Per the germline V gene, CDR1 is MDHEN and CDR2 is SYDVKM. The CDR3 consists of 16 residues. Trimming took 6 bases from V and 1 from J, leaving 16 bases between them. CDR3 amino acids: CASRKQALLSNQPQHF. CDR3 nucleotides: TGTGCCAGCAGGAAACAGGCCCTTTTGAGCAATCAGCCCCAGCATTTT.

The J gene is TRBJ2-3, the V gene TRBV7-9; possibly TRBD1 or TRBD2 for D (5 bases each). Per germline, CDR1 SEHNR and CDR2 FQNEAQ (reference sequence). V gave up 1 base and J gave up 5 bases, with 10 bases separating them. CDR3 length equals 14 residues. CDR3 in amino acids: CASSLVRGVDTQYF. The CDR3 nucleotides are TGTGCCAGCAGCTTAGTAAGGGGAGTAGATACGCAGTATTTT.

Regarding this clone: The same CDR3 arises from other DNA sequences in this sample as well. J is TRBJ2-5 and V is TRBV30; D ambiguous. The CDR3 contains 13 residues. The V gene lost 0 bases and the J gene lost 0 bases, with 5 bases spanning the gap. Germline assignment: CDR1 GTSNPN and CDR2 SVGIG (reference sequence). The CDR3 sequence: CAWSVGYQETQYF. The CDR3 DNA sequence: TGTGCCTGGAGTGTAGGGTACCAAGAGACCCAGTACTTC.

This chain links TRBV19 with TRBJ1-5, with D perhaps matching TRBD1 (6 bases). This CDR3 contains 14 residues. Trimming removed 5 bases from V and 5 bases from J, with 13 bases in between. Per the germline V gene, CDR1 is LNHDA and CDR2 is SQIVND (reference sequence). CDR3 sequence (DNA): TGTGCCAGTAGTCAACAGGGAAATGATCAGCCCCAGCATTTT. Encoded protein: CASSQQGNDQPQHF.